This is a list of T cell receptor beta chains from one sample in a study of Graves' ophthalmopathy and Graves' hyperthyroidism. Using its own MiXCR run on the multiplex PCR reads, TCRdb lists one record per CDR3 protein. In the table there are some 750,000 distinct CDR3 sequences, 40% of which are singletons. Sequenced input: peripheral blood. The receptors were gathered from an adult man with Graves' ophthalmopathy. Each CDR3 is given with its conserved first and last residue. D genes are given only for firm matches. Some rows have no size entry. The others give once, few or many, or a class for an expanded clone.

J: TRBJ1-1; D: TRBD1; V: TRBV19; size: few; DNA: TGTGCCAGTAGTATAAAACAGGGGTTGGCTTTCTTT; CDR3: CASSIKQGLAFF
J: TRBJ2-7; D: -; V: TRBV14; size: few; DNA: TGTGCCAGCAGCCAAGATTCCGGACAGCACGAGCAGTACTTC; CDR3: CASSQDSGQHEQYF
J: TRBJ1-1; D: -; V: TRBV29-1; size: many; DNA: TGCAGCGTTGACTTGGGGCAAACCATGAACACTGAAGCTTTCTTT; CDR3: CSVDLGQTMNTEAFF
J: TRBJ2-7; D: TRBD2; V: TRBV6-1; size: few; DNA: TGTGCCAGCAGTAGGAGCGGGAGTTACGAGCAGTACTTC; CDR3: CASSRSGSYEQYF
J: TRBJ2-7; D: -; V: TRBV10-3; size: -; DNA: TGTGCCATCAGTTACGTAGGTCGGGAGCAGTACTTC; CDR3: CAISYVGREQYF
J: TRBJ1-3; D: TRBD1; V: TRBV10-3; size: many; DNA: TGTGCCACGGCCGGGACAGGAAGCATGACTGGAAACACCATATATTTT; CDR3: CATAGTGSMTGNTIYF
J: TRBJ2-3; D: TRBD1; V: TRBV12-3/TRBV12-4; size: few; DNA: TGTGCCAGCAGTTCGGGACAGGGCACAGATACGCAGTATTTT; CDR3: CASSSGQGTDTQYF
J: TRBJ1-1; D: -; V: TRBV20-1; size: many; DNA: TGCAGTGCTAGAGAGGGCACTGAAGCTTTCTTT; CDR3: CSAREGTEAFF
J: TRBJ2-5; D: -; V: TRBV5-4; size: -; DNA: TGTGCCAGCAGCTTGGGCATGGTTAGAGAGACCCAGTACTTC; CDR3: CASSLGMVRETQYF
J: TRBJ1-2; D: TRBD1; V: TRBV20-1; size: -; DNA: TGCAGCGGGGCGGACAGGGTCCGAAGTGGCTACACCTTC; CDR3: CSGADRVRSGYTF
J: TRBJ2-6; D: -; V: TRBV7-2; size: -; DNA: TGTGCCAGCAGCCAAGCGAGGACAGTCGATTCTGGGGCCAACGTCCTGACTTTC; CDR3: CASSQARTVDSGANVLTF
J: TRBJ2-5; D: -; V: TRBV11-2; size: many; DNA: TGTGCCAGCAGCTTAGGGTGGGAAGAGACCCAGTACTTC; CDR3: CASSLGWEETQYF
J: TRBJ1-3; D: -; V: TRBV15; size: many; DNA: TGTGCCACCAGCAGACTGACCGGGAGCTCTGGAAACACCATATATTTT; CDR3: CATSRLTGSSGNTIYF
J: TRBJ1-1; D: -; V: TRBV20-1; size: -; DNA: TGCAGTGCTAGAGGAGGGGCAGGGGTAGATGACACTGAAGCTTTCTTT; CDR3: CSARGGAGVDDTEAFF
J: TRBJ1-1; D: -; V: TRBV12-3/TRBV12-4; size: -; DNA: TGTGCCAGCAGTACTCAACAGGGAACTGAAGCTTTCTTT; CDR3: CASSTQQGTEAFF
J: TRBJ2-1; D: TRBD2; V: TRBV20-1; size: -; DNA: TGCAGTGCTAGTGGGCTAGCGGGAGCTGAGCAGTTCTTC; CDR3: CSASGLAGAEQFF
J: TRBJ1-1; D: TRBD1; V: TRBV2; size: many; DNA: TGTGCCAGCAGCCAGGGGGGGTACACTGAAGCTTTCTTT; CDR3: CASSQGGYTEAFF
J: TRBJ2-5; D: -; V: TRBV10-3; size: few; DNA: TGTGCCAGCAGTGAGTCGGGCAGATTCCAAGAGACCCAGTACTTC; CDR3: CASSESGRFQETQYF
J: TRBJ1-5; D: TRBD1; V: TRBV24-1; size: -; DNA: TGTGCCACCAGTTTAAGGGCAGGGGGCGTTAGCAATCAGCCCCAGCATTTT; CDR3: CATSLRAGGVSNQPQHF
J: TRBJ1-2; D: -; V: TRBV14; size: many; DNA: TGTGCCAGCAGCTTAATCGGGGGAGAAGACTATGGCTACACCTTC; CDR3: CASSLIGGEDYGYTF
J: TRBJ1-2; D: -; V: TRBV7-2; size: many; DNA: TGTGCCAGCAGCTTAGGGGCAGGAGACTATGGCTACACCTTC; CDR3: CASSLGAGDYGYTF
J: TRBJ1-2; D: TRBD1; V: TRBV20-1; size: few; DNA: TGCAGTGCTCAAGACAGGGGAAGTAACTATGGCTACACCTTC; CDR3: CSAQDRGSNYGYTF
J: TRBJ2-7; D: -; V: TRBV2; size: -; DNA: TGTGCCAGCAAGCGGTTCGGGCAGTACTTC; CDR3: CASKRFGQYF
J: TRBJ1-1; D: TRBD1; V: TRBV29-1; size: -; DNA: TGCAGCGTTGCGCGGGACAGGTCGGCAGCTTTCTTT; CDR3: CSVARDRSAAFF
J: TRBJ1-4; D: -; V: TRBV12-3/TRBV12-4; size: -; DNA: TGTGCCAGCAACGAGGGGGGCAGGGAAAAACTGTTTTTT; CDR3: CASNEGGREKLFF
J: TRBJ2-2; D: TRBD2; V: TRBV20-1; size: few; DNA: TGCAGCTGGGGACTAGCGGACACCGGGGAGCTGTTTTTT; CDR3: CSWGLADTGELFF
J: TRBJ2-7; D: TRBD2; V: TRBV6-6; size: -; DNA: TGTGCCAGCCGGCGAACCTTAGCGGGAGGTTTCTACGAGCAGTACTTC; CDR3: CASRRTLAGGFYEQYF
J: TRBJ2-2; D: -; V: TRBV10-3; size: -; DNA: TGTGCCAGCGCGGGGAGGAACACCGGGGAGCTGTTTTTT; CDR3: CASAGRNTGELFF
J: TRBJ2-7; D: -; V: TRBV9; size: -; DNA: TGTGCCAGCAGCGGGCGGGACCGAGACTTCGGCGAGCAGTACTTC; CDR3: CASSGRDRDFGEQYF
J: TRBJ2-7; D: TRBD1; V: TRBV2; size: -; DNA: TGTGCCAGCAGCTCGACGTCGGGGACAGGGGTCTTCTACGAGCAGTACTTC; CDR3: CASSSTSGTGVFYEQYF
J: TRBJ2-7; D: TRBD1; V: TRBV20-1; size: -; DNA: TGCAGTGCGCAAAAAGGGACAGGGAGCTCCTACGAGCAGTACTTC; CDR3: CSAQKGTGSSYEQYF
J: TRBJ1-6; D: TRBD1; V: TRBV25-1; size: many; DNA: TGTGCCAGCACGCGGGGGGGCGACAGGGCCTCACCCCTCCACTTT; CDR3: CASTRGGDRASPLHF
J: TRBJ1-5; D: TRBD1; V: TRBV19; size: many; DNA: TGTGCCAGTAGTGTTCGGGACAGCCCTAATCAGCCCCAGCATTTT; CDR3: CASSVRDSPNQPQHF
J: TRBJ2-5; D: TRBD2; V: TRBV7-8; size: many; DNA: TGTGCCAGCAGCCCATTGAGAATGCGGGGGGAGACCCAGTACTTC; CDR3: CASSPLRMRGETQYF
J: TRBJ2-7; D: -; V: TRBV12-3/TRBV12-4; size: -; DNA: TGTGCCAGCACCGACGTGACAGCTACGACGCAGTACTTC; CDR3: CASTDVTATTQYF
J: TRBJ2-3; D: -; V: TRBV7-2; size: -; DNA: TGTGCCAGCAGCTTAGAAGCGATTACGCAGTATTTT; CDR3: CASSLEAITQYF
J: TRBJ1-2; D: -; V: TRBV19; size: many; DNA: TGTGCCAGTAGTAACGTACAGGTCGGGTACACCTTC; CDR3: CASSNVQVGYTF
J: TRBJ1-2; D: -; V: TRBV20-1; size: many; DNA: TGCAGTGTTACCTATGGGGGTGGCTACACCTTC; CDR3: CSVTYGGGYTF